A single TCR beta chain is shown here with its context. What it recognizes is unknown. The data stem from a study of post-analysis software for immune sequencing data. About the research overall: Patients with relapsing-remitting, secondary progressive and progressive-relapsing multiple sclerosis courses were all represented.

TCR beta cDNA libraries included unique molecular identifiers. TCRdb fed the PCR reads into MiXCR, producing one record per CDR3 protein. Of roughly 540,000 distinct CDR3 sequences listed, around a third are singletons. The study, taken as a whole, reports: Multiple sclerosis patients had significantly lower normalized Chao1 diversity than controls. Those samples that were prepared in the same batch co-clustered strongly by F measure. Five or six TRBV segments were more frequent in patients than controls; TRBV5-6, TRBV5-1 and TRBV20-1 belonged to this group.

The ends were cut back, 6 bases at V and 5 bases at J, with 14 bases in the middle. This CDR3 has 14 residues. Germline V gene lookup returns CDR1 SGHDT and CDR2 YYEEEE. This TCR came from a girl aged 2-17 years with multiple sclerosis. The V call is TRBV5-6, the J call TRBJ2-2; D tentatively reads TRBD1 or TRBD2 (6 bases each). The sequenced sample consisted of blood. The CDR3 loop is CASTGAGFTGELFF. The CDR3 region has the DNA TGTGCCAGCACGGGGGCGGGTTTTACCGGGGAGCTGTTTTTT.